This TCR beta chain derives from a study of T cells in Graves' hyperthyroidism and ophthalmopathy. In its sample, this clonotype was seen many times. Researchers took RNA transcripts and amplified the TCR beta CDR3 regions from them. The primer set for the first-round RT-PCR of the TCR CDR3 was HTBI. TCRdb called the multiplex PCR reads again in MiXCR, with one record for every CDR3 protein. This table holds about 590,000 distinct CDR3 sequences, 14% found once. Germline V lookup: CDR1 SGHRS, CDR2 YFSETQ. The CDR3 spans 16 residues. Trimming stripped 4 bases from V and 3 bases from J, with 19 bases between.

The chain is built from TRBV5-1 and TRBJ1-2; D ambiguous. This clonotype was obtained from a woman in her late teens or twenties with Graves' ophthalmopathy. The source material was blood. The CDR3 DNA sequence: TGCGCCAGCAGCCATTTGGATCCAGCTACCTACTATGGCTACACCTTC. Amino acids: CASSHLDPATYYGYTF.